The 23 T cell receptor beta chains below come from one sample, sequenced in a study of blood T cell repertoires in COVID-19. Repertoires were generated with immunoSEQ multiplex PCR, while TCRdb's copy carries only in-frame clones and drops some. In the table there are approximately 120,000 clones, around 87% of which are singletons. Sequencing input: peripheral blood. These receptors were obtained from a woman aged 45-65 years who had recovered from COVID-19.

The chain carries TRBV10-3 and TRBJ2-3, with D maybe TRBD1 (5 bases). V lost 7 bases to trimming and J lost 2 bases, with 16 bases between them. From germline, CDR1 is ENHRY and CDR2 SYGVKD. CDR3 size: 15 residues. The CDR3 here is CAIKDAGRTTDTQYF. The CDR3 DNA reads as TGTGCCATCAAGGATGCAGGGCGAACCACAGATACGCAGTATTTT.

The chain is built from TRBV4-2 and TRBJ1-3; no clear D. The CDR3 consists of 15 residues. The V and J ends lost 0 bases and 4 bases respectively, with 10 bases between them. Germline-derived CDR1 and CDR2 are LGHNA and YNFKEQ. The DNA for the CDR3 is TGTGCCAGCAGCCAAGAACCGGGTTTGGGAAACACCATATATTTT. Translated: CASSQEPGLGNTIYF.

This clone was picked up a small number of times. This chain connects TRBV7-9 to TRBJ2-1; 7 positions match TRBD2. Unmatched junction bases numbered 6, after V lost 1 base and J lost 9 bases. The CDR3 extends over 14 amino acids. The germline gives CDR1 SEHNR, CDR2 FQNEAQ (reference sequence). The chain's CDR3 is CASSLVAGEGEQFF. CDR3 sequence (DNA): TGTGCCAGCAGCTTAGTGGCGGGAGAGGGTGAGCAGTTCTTC.

The chain uses TRBV7-9 and TRBJ2-7; 9 nucleotides match TRBD1. Germline values: CDR1 SEHNR, CDR2 FQNEAQ (reference sequence). The CDR3 totals 16 residues. Trimming removed 5 bases from V and 5 bases from J; junction bases left unmatched: 13. The CDR3 DNA reads as TGTGCCAGCAGCCTGTGGGGACAGGGACTGAGGGACGAGCAGTACTTC. This gives the protein CASSLWGQGLRDEQYF.

CDR3 amino acids: CATSRDRQAAGSQYF. The CDR3 DNA sequence: TGTGCCACCAGCAGAGATCGACAGGCCGCCGGGTCCCAGTACTTC. The V and J genes are TRBV15 and TRBJ2-5; D is perhaps TRBD1 (6 bases). Germline CDR1 and CDR2: LNHNV and YYDKDF (reference sequence). The germline V and J ends were trimmed by 0 bases and 9 bases, with 17 bases remaining between them. The length of the CDR3 is 15 residues.

The rearrangement links TRBV5-1 to TRBJ2-7, with a possible D match to TRBD1 (6 bases). The germline gives CDR1 SGHRS, CDR2 YFSETQ. The CDR3 consists of 14 residues. Trimming removed 4 bases at V and 2 bases at J, with 13 bases between. This chain's CDR3 is CASSPGTPAYEQYF. CDR3 nucleotide sequence: TGCGCCAGCAGCCCAGGGACACCCGCCTACGAGCAGTACTTC.

The chain carries TRBV6-2 or TRBV6-3 and TRBJ1-1; no firm D call. CDR1 is MNHEY and CDR2 is SVGEGT in the germline V gene. The CDR3 has 13 amino acids. Trimming took off 5 bases at V and 4 bases at J, with 11 bases between the two ends. The CDR3 reads CASSTRIGTEAFF. In DNA form, the CDR3 reads TGTGCCAGCAGTACCCGTATCGGCACTGAAGCTTTCTTT.

The chain uses TRBV19 and TRBJ1-1; no reliable D call. Germline CDR1 reads LNHDA; CDR2 reads SQIVND (reference sequence). V lost 4 bases and J lost 0, with 18 bases in between. The CDR3 consists of 17 residues. This CDR3 is CASSTRASRSVNTEAFF. CDR3 coding DNA: TGTGCCAGTAGTACGAGGGCCTCTCGAAGCGTGAACACTGAAGCTTTCTTT.

V gene TRBV5-1 combines with J gene TRBJ2-5; 10 positions agree with TRBD1. This CDR3 has 14 residues. Trimming removed 4 bases from V and 5 bases from J; junction bases left unmatched: 5. Germline loops: CDR1 SGHRS, CDR2 YFSETQ. CDR3 amino acids: CASSADRGDETQYF. CDR3 nucleotides: TGCGCCAGCAGCGCGGACAGGGGGGACGAGACCCAGTACTTC.

The chain uses TRBV9 and TRBJ2-2; TRBD1 matches 10 bases. Germline V gene sequence: CDR1 SGDLS, CDR2 YYNGEE. V shed 0 bases and J 8 bases; nucleotides not matched to a gene: 7. The CDR3 is made up of 16 amino acids. The CDR3 coding sequence is TGTGCCAGCAGCGTAGGAGCGGGACAGGGGCCTGGGGAGCTGTTTTTT. Its protein product is CASSVGAGQGPGELFF.

The J gene is TRBJ1-1, the V gene TRBV6-5; 7 nucleotides match TRBD1. V shed 5 bases and J 6 bases; nucleotides not matched to a gene: 6. The CDR3 loop spans 13 amino acids. Germline-derived CDR1 and CDR2 are MNHEY and SVGAGI. The CDR3 DNA reads as TGTGCCAGCAGTCAGACAGGGTGGCCTGAAGCTTTCTTT. Its translation: CASSQTGWPEAFF.

DNA of the CDR3: TGCGCCAGCAGCTTGTTAAGAGGCACAGATACGCAGTATTTT. It codes for CASSLLRGTDTQYF. The rearrangement uses TRBV5-1 and TRBJ2-3; no firm D call. Trimming removed 1 base at V and 1 base at J, with 7 bases between. CDR1 and CDR2 (germline): SGHRS, YFSETQ. This CDR3 is 14 amino acids long.

The chain recombines TRBV5-1 with TRBJ2-7; 15 positions match TRBD2. Trimming took 3 bases from V and 5 from J; bases not matched to a gene: 3. The CDR3 loop spans 15 amino acids. The germline CDR1 and CDR2 sequences are SGHRS and YFSETQ. In nucleotides, the CDR3 is TGCGCCAGCAGCTGGGGACTAGCGGGAGGAGACGAGCAGTACTTC. Protein product: CASSWGLAGGDEQYF.

The CDR3 is CASSQSPTGNTEAFF. The CDR3 coding sequence is TGTGCCAGCAGCCAAAGTCCTACAGGGAACACTGAAGCTTTCTTT. This chain links TRBV11-1 with TRBJ1-1, with D possibly being TRBD1 (5 bases). The CDR3 contains 15 residues. Germline loops: CDR1 SGHAT, CDR2 FQDESV (reference sequence). V shed 5 bases and J shed 1 base, with 14 bases lying between them.

This chain links TRBV6-1 with TRBJ1-2; D is unclear. The V end lost 3 bases, the J end lost 1 base, and 6 bases lay between the germline ends. This CDR3 spans 13 amino acids. CDR1 MNHNS and CDR2 SASEGT come from the germline V gene. The CDR3 coding sequence is TGTGCCAGCAGTGAGTCCCTTAACTATGGCTACACCTTC. Amino acid sequence: CASSESLNYGYTF.

CDR3 residues: CASRIGDYGYTF. CDR3 in DNA: TGTGCCAGCAGGATAGGGGACTATGGCTACACCTTC. V gene TRBV6-5 combines with J gene TRBJ1-2; perhaps TRBD1 as D (5 bases). The CDR3 runs to 12 residues. V lost 6 bases to trimming and J lost 3 bases, with 8 bases between them. The germline gives CDR1 MNHEY, CDR2 SVGAGI.

The chain couples TRBV2 to TRBJ2-1; 8 nucleotides line up with TRBD2. This CDR3 region has 15 residues. Germline V lookup: CDR1 SNHLY, CDR2 FYNNEI. Losses at the gene ends were 5 bases for V and 10 bases for J; bases not matched to a gene: 13. This CDR3 is CASSRFAGGLAEQFF. The CDR3 DNA reads as TGTGCCAGCAGTCGTTTTGCGGGGGGACTTGCCGAGCAGTTCTTC.

The V and J genes are TRBV7-6 and TRBJ2-3; possibly TRBD2 for D (6 bases). The V end was cut by 2 bases, the J end by 5 bases, with 14 bases between. Germline-derived CDR1 and CDR2 are SGHVS and FNYEAQ. The CDR3 spans 15 residues. The CDR3 nucleotides are TGTGCCAGCAGCTTATCGGGGACTCGGGGAGATACGCAGTATTTT. It encodes CASSLSGTRGDTQYF. The full variable domain, rest sourced from reference TRBV7-6 and TRBJ2-3, is GAGVSQSPRYKVTKRGQDVALRCDPISGHVSLYWYRQALGQGPEFLTYFNYEAQQDKSGLPNDRFSAERPEGSISTLTIQRTEQRDSAMYRCASSLSGTRGDTQYFGPGTRLTVL.

This chain joins TRBV9 and TRBJ2-5; 12 bases align to TRBD2. Per the germline V gene, CDR1 is SGDLS and CDR2 is YYNGEE. This CDR3 is 16 amino acids long. Unmatched junction bases numbered 3, after V lost 2 bases and J lost 1 base. The CDR3 region has the DNA TGTGCCAGCAGCGTCGGGACTAGCGGGTTCCAAGAGACCCAGTACTTC. Amino acids: CASSVGTSGFQETQYF.

The count of this clone is one. The chain joins TRBV25-1 to TRBJ1-1; 9 bases match TRBD1. There are 14 residues in the CDR3. The germline V gene has CDR1 MGHDK and CDR2 SYGVNS. The V gene end was trimmed by 6 bases and the J gene end by 4 bases; junction bases not matched to a gene: 6. The CDR3 DNA reads as TGTGCCAGCAGGGAACAGGGGGCGGGCACTGAAGCTTTCTTT. It is translated as CASREQGAGTEAFF. The full variable domain, with the rest looked up from reference TRBV25-1 and TRBJ1-1, is EADIYQTPRYLVIGTGKKITLECSQTMGHDKMYWYQQDPGMELHLIHYSYGVNSTEKGDLSSESTVSRIRTEHFPLTLESARPSHTSQYLCASREQGAGTEAFFGQGTRLTVV.

The chain combines TRBV7-8 with TRBJ2-7; a possible D gene is TRBD1 (6 bases). The CDR3 extends over 13 amino acids. The V and J ends lost 4 bases and 6 bases respectively, with 13 bases between them. Germline assignment: CDR1 SGHVS and CDR2 FQNEAQ. CDR3 DNA: TGTGCCAGCAGCTCATACAGGGTTTCCGAGCAGTACTTC. Translated: CASSSYRVSEQYF.

This rearrangement joins TRBV5-1 to TRBJ2-1; tentative D call: TRBD1 (5 bases). CDR1 and CDR2 from the germline V gene are SGHRS and YFSETQ. The CDR3 contains 15 residues. The V gene lost 0 bases and the J gene lost 6 bases, with 13 bases spanning the gap. Here the CDR3 DNA reads TGCGCCAGCAGCTTGGGTCAGGGCACGGTCAATGAGCAGTTCTTC. Its translation: CASSLGQGTVNEQFF.

The rearrangement joins TRBV5-5 to TRBJ2-7, with D perhaps TRBD1 (6 bases). Germline CDR1 reads SGHKS; CDR2 reads YYEKEE (reference sequence). V dropped 2 bases and J dropped 2 bases, with 14 bases sitting between them. This CDR3 comprises 15 residues. CDR3 in amino acids: CASSFQRDIAYEQYF. CDR3 in DNA: TGTGCCAGCAGCTTCCAAAGGGACATCGCCTACGAGCAGTACTTC. The full variable domain, its missing parts supplied by reference TRBV5-5 and TRBJ2-7, is DAGVTQSPTHLIKTRGQQVTLRCSPISGHKSVSWYQQVLGQGPQFIFQYYEKEERGRGNFPDRFSARQFPNYSSELNVNALLLGDSALYLCASSFQRDIAYEQYFGPGTRLTVT.